The 2 T cell receptor beta chains presented below share a single source sample, sequenced in a study of blood T cell repertoires in COVID-19. Measured with immunoSEQ multiplex PCR; TCRdb has only the in-frame clones, and not every one. The table lists over 85,000 clones, 70% to 85% of them singletons. Sequenced: peripheral blood. The receptors were gathered from a man aged 55 to 70 with active or convalescent COVID-19.

The sample holds one count of this clone. The rearrangement uses TRBV24-1 and TRBJ2-5, with 9 bases that match TRBD1. V trimming: 5 bases; J trimming: 0 bases; junction bases outside the gene matches: 9. Germline loops: CDR1 KGHDR, CDR2 SFDVKD. The CDR3 has 17 amino acids. CDR3 protein: CATSGFLGTGNQETQYF. CDR3 sequence (DNA): TGTGCCACCAGTGGGTTTCTAGGGACAGGGAACCAAGAGACCCAGTACTTC.

The chain joins TRBV4-3 to TRBJ2-3, with 8 positions matching TRBD2. V dropped 1 base and J dropped 2; count of bases not matched to a gene: 11. CDR1 is LGHNA, CDR2 YSLEER, per germline. The CDR3 runs to 18 residues. Written as DNA, the CDR3 is TGCGCCAGCAGCCAAGGAAGTCTAGCGGGTAGATACACAGATACGCAGTATTTT. As protein: CASSQGSLAGRYTDTQYF.